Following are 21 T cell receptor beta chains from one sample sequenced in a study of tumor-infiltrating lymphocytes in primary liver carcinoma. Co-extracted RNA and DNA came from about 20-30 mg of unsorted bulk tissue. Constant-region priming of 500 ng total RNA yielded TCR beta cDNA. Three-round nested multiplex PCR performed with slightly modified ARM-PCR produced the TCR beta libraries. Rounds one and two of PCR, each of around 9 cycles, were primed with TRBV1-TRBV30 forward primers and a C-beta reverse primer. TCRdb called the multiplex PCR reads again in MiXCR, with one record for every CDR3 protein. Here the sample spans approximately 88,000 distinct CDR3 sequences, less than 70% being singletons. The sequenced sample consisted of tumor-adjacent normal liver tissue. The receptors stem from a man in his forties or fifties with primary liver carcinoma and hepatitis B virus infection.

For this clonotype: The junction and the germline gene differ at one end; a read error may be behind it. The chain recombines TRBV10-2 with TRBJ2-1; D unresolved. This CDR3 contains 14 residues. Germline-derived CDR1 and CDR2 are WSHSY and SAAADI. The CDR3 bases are TGCGCCAGCAGTGATTTTAGCTCCAACAATGAGCAGTTCTTT. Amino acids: CASSDFSSNNEQFF.

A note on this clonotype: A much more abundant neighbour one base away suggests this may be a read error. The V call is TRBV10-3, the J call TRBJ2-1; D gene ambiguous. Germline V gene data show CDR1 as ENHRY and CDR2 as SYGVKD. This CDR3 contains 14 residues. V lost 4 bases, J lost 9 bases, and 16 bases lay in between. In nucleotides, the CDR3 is TGTGCCATCAGTGCGATTGAGCGTGGCAGTGAGCAGTTCTTC. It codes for CAISAIERGSEQFF.

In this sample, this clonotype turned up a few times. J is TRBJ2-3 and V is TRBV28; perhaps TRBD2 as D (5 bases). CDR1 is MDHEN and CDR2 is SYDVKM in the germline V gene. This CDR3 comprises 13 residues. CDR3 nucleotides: TGTTCTTCTATCGGGGTGGGTGCAGATACGCAGTATTTT. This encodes CSSIGVGADTQYF. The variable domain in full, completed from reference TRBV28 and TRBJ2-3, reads DVKVTQSSRYLVKRTGEKVFLECVQDMDHENMFWYRQDPGLGLRLIYFSYDVKMKEKGDIPEGYSVSREKKERFSLILESASTNQTSMYLCSSIGVGADTQYFGPGTRLTVL.

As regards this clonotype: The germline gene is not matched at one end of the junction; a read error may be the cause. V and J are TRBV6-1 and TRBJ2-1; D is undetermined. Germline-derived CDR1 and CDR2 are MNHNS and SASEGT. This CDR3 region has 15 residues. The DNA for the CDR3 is TGTGCCAGCAGCCCCATCGGGCTCTCCTACAATGAGCAGTTCTTT. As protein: CASSPIGLSYNEQFF.

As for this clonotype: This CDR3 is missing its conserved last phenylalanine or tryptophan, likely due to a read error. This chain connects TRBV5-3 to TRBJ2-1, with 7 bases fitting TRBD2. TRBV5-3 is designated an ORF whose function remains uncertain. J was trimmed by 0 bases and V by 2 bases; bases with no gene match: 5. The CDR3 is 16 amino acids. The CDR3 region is CARSFKAGVSYNEQFS. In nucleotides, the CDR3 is TGTGCCAGAAGCTTCAAGGCGGGGGTCTCCTACAATGAGCAGTTCTCC.

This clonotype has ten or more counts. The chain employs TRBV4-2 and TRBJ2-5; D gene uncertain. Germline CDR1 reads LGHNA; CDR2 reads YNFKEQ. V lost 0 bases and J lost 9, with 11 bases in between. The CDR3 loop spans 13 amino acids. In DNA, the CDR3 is TGTGCCAGCAGCCAAGACTTGGGCCGGGCCCAGTACTTC. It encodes CASSQDLGRAQYF.

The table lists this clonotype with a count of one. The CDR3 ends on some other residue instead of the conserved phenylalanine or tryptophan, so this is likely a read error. Here the CDR3 DNA reads TGTGCCTCCAGCCGAAATCGGCTCGACTACGAACAGTACATC. Translating it yields CASSRNRLDYEQYI. This sequence joins TRBV6-1 and TRBJ2-7; D might be TRBD2 (5 bases). Germline V gene data show CDR1 as MNHNS and CDR2 as SASEGT. This CDR3 contains 14 residues.

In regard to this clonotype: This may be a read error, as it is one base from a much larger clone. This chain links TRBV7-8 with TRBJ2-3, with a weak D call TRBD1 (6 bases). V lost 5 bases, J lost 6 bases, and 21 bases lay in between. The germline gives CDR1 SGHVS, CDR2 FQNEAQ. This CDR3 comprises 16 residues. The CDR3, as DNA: TGTGCCAGCAGCCCCGACCGGCACAGGGCTCCGGATACGCAGTATTTT. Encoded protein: CASSPDRHRAPDTQYF.

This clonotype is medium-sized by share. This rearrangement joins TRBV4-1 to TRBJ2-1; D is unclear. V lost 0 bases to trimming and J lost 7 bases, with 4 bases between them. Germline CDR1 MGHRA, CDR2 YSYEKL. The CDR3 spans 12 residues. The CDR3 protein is CASSQERNEQFF. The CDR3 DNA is TGCGCCAGCAGCCAAGAAAGGAATGAGCAGTTCTTC.

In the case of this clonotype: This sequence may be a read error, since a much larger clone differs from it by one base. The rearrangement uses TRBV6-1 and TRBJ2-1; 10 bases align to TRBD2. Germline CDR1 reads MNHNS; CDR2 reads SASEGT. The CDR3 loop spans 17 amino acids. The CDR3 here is CASSERASGSTYDEQFF. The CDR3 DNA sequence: TGTGCCAGCAGTGAGAGGGCTAGCGGGAGTACCTACGATGAGCAGTTCTTC.

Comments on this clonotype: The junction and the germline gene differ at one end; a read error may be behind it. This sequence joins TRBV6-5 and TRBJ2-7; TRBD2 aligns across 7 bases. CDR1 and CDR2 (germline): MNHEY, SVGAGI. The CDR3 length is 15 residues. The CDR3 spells CAGSYRKEGGYEQYF. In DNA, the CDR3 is TGTGCCGGCAGTTACAGAAAGGAGGGAGGGTATGAGCAGTACTTC.

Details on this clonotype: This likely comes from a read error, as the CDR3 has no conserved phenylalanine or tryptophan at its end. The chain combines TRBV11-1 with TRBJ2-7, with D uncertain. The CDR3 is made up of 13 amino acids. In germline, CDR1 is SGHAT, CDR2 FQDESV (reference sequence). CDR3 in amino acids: CACSVGENYEQYL. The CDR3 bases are TGTGCCTGCAGCGTAGGTGAAAACTACGAGCAGTACTTA.

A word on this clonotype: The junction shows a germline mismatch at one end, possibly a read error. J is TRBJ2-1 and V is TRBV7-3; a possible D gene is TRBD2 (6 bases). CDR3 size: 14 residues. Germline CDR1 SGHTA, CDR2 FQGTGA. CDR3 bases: TGTGCCAGCAGCCCACAGACTAGGGGCAATGAGAAGTTCTTC. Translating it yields CASSPQTRGNEKFF.

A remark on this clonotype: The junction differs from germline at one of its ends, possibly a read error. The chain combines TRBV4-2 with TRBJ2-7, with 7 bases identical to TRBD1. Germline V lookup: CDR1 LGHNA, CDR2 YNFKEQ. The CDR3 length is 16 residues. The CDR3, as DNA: TGTGCCCGCAGCCAAGAAAACAGGGGCGGTAACTACGAGCAGTACTTC. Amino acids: CARSQENRGGNYEQYF.

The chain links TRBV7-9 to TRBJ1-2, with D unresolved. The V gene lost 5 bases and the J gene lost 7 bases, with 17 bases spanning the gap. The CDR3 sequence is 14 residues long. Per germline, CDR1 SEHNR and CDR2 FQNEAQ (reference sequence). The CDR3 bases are TGTGCCAGCAGCCTACAAACGGGCGGCTGTGGCTACACCTTC. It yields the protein CASSLQTGGCGYTF.

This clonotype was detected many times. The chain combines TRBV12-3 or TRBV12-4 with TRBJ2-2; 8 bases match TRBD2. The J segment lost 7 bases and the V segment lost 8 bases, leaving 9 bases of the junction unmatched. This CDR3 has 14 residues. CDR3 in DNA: TGTGCCAGCTCACGTAGCGGGATTGACGGGGAGCTGTTTTTT. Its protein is CASSRSGIDGELFF.

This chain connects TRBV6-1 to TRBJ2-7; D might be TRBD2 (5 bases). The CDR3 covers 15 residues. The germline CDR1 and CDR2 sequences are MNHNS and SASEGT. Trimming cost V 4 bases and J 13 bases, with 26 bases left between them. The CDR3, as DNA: TGTGCCAGCAGTGTAATGGCACACCGGGGTGACGAACATTACTTC. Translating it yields CASSVMAHRGDEHYF.

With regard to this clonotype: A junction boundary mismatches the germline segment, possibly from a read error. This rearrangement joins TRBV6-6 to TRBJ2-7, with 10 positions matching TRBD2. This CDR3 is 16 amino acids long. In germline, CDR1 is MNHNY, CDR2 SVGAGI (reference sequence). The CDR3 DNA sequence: TGTGCCGGCAGTTCCCTCACTAGCGGGGATCCATACGAGCAGTACTTC. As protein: CAGSSLTSGDPYEQYF.

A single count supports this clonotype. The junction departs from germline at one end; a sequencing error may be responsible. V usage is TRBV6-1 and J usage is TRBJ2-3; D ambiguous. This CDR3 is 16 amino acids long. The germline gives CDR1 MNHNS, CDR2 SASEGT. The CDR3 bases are TGTGCCAACAGTGTAAACCCCAATCCTGAGTTAGATACGCACTATTTT. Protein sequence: CANSVNPNPELDTHYF.

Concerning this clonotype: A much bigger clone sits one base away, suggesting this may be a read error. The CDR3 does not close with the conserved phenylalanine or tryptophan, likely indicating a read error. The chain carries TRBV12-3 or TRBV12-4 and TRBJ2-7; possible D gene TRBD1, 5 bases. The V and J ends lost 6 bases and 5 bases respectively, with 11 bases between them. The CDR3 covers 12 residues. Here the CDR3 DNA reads TGTGCCAGCAGACGCCAGGGTGACGAGCAGTACATC. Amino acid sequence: CASRRQGDEQYI.

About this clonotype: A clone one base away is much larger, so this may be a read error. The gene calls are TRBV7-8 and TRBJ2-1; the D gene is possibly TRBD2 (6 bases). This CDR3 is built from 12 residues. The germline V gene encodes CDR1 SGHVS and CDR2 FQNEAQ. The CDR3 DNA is TGTGCCAGCAGTCCTCGCGGGAATGAGCGGTTCTTC. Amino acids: CASSPRGNERFF.